The rows below give T cell receptor beta chains drawn from one sample of a study of shared clonotypes between healthy human individuals. This table comes from immunoSEQ multiplex PCR, and its TCRdb copy is limited to in-frame clones, with some not included. There are around 2,000,000 clones in the sample; roughly 91% occur only once, and roughly 1.8% lies in the top ten. Material: naive CD8+ T cells from PBMCs. The source is a man between 18 and 35 years old in good health. Some clones in this sample may be carry-over from other donors' samples. Each CDR3 is given with its conserved first and last residue. D genes are given only for firm matches. Size is omitted from some rows. Given values are once, few, many or a class for expanded clones.

>.|TRBJ2-7|.|TRBV5-1
TGCGCCAGCAGCTTGAGGACAGCCTACGAGCAGTACTTC
CASSLRTAYEQYF
>TRBD1|TRBJ1-5|few|TRBV19
TGTGCCAGTGGACGGTGGGGACAGCCCAATCAGCCCCAGCATTTT
CASGRWGQPNQPQHF
>.|TRBJ2-1|.|TRBV9
TGTGCCAGCAGCGTAGATGGCAGGGGTAATGAGCAGTTCTTC
CASSVDGRGNEQFF
>.|TRBJ1-1|once|TRBV4-1
TGCGCCAGCAGCCAAACGGAGCTGAGGAACACTGAAGCTTTCTTT
CASSQTELRNTEAFF
>.|TRBJ2-7|.|TRBV5-1
TGCGCCAGCAGCTTATTGGGGGGCACCCCCTCCTACGAGCAGTACTTC
CASSLLGGTPSYEQYF
>.|TRBJ1-4|.|TRBV2
TGTGCCAGCAGTGAACGAAGGTGGAAGGGATCCTCCACTAATGAAAAACTGTTTTTT
CASSERRWKGSSTNEKLFF
>.|TRBJ2-5|once|TRBV7-9
TGTGCCAGCAGCTTTCCCCGACTAGTAGAGACCCAGTACTTC
CASSFPRLVETQYF
>.|TRBJ2-3|.|TRBV2
TGTGCCAGCAGTGAGTTCTCGACATCTAGCACAGATACGCAGTATTTT
CASSEFSTSSTDTQYF
>.|TRBJ1-4|.|TRBV4-3
TGCGCCAGCAGCCAAGGAACTCTGAGAGGTGAAAAACTGTTTTTT
CASSQGTLRGEKLFF
>TRBD1|TRBJ2-7|.|TRBV27
TGTGCCAGCAGTTTACGACAGGGTGGTTCCCACGAGCAGTACTTC
CASSLRQGGSHEQYF
>.|TRBJ2-2|.|TRBV5-8
TGTGCCAGCAGCCCCTGGGGCGCGAACACCGGGGAGCTGTTTTTT
CASSPWGANTGELFF
>.|TRBJ2-2|.|TRBV5-1
TGCGCCAGCAGCTGGATTACGACCGGGGAGCTGTTTTTT
CASSWITTGELFF
>TRBD2|TRBJ2-1|.|TRBV27
TGTGCCAGCAGTTTATTGACGCGGGGGAATGAGCAGTTCTTC
CASSLLTRGNEQFF
>TRBD2|TRBJ2-7|.|TRBV27
TGTGCCAGCAGTTTATCGGGCGGGAGTTCCTACGAGCAGTACTTC
CASSLSGGSSYEQYF
>.|TRBJ1-5|.|TRBV5-5
TGTGCCAGTACTGCAGGGCTAGGGTTGGAGTATAGCAATCAGCCCCAGCATTTT
CASTAGLGLEYSNQPQHF
>.|TRBJ1-1|.|TRBV6-5
TGTGCCAGCAGTTACTACCCGGGGTCTGGCACTGAAGCTTTCTTT
CASSYYPGSGTEAFF
>TRBD2|TRBJ2-1|.|TRBV5-4
TGTGCCAGCGGTGAACGATCCGGACTAGGGTCCTACAATGAGCAGTTCTTC
CASGERSGLGSYNEQFF
>.|TRBJ1-1|.|TRBV18
TGTGCCAGCTCACCACCGCAGGGGTTCACCGGGGGACCCACTGAAGCTTTCTTT
CASSPPQGFTGGPTEAFF
>.|TRBJ1-1|few|TRBV2
TGTGCCAGCAGCACAGGGTTCACTGAAGCTTTCTTT
CASSTGFTEAFF
>.|TRBJ1-2|.|TRBV27
TGTGCCAGCAGTTCCCACCCACTGACAGGTCTTAACTATGGCTACACCTTC
CASSSHPLTGLNYGYTF
>TRBD2|TRBJ2-7|.|TRBV13
TGTGCCAGCAGCTCCCCAGCGGGAGGGATTTACGAGCAGTACTTC
CASSSPAGGIYEQYF
>.|TRBJ2-7|.|TRBV29-1
TGCAGCGTTGGAGTCAGCTACGAGCAGTACTTC
CSVGVSYEQYF
>.|TRBJ1-2|.|TRBV4-1
TGCGCCAGCAGCCAAGGGCCGGGGGGGAACTATGGCTACACCTTC
CASSQGPGGNYGYTF
>.|TRBJ2-7|.|TRBV9
TGTGCCAGCAGCGTAGGTTCCTCCCCCTACGAGCAGTACTTC
CASSVGSSPYEQYF
>.|TRBJ2-7|.|TRBV27
TGTGCCAGCAGTGGGCTAGGAACCTACGAGCAGTACTTC
CASSGLGTYEQYF
>.|TRBJ2-7|.|TRBV30
TGTGCCTGGAGAATATGGGGCGGACCCTACGAGCAGTACTTC
CAWRIWGGPYEQYF